The rows below give T cell receptor beta chains drawn from one sample of a study of cytomegalovirus exposure and HLA in healthy donors. Clones were sequenced by immunoSEQ multiplex PCR, and TCRdb holds only the in-frame ones, with some missing. This table holds around 150,000 clones, 86% found once. The sequencing input was PBMCs. Receptors were obtained from a woman in her 30s in good health and CMV-seronegative. The CDR3 runs from the conserved cysteine through the conserved F or W. A D gene is named only where the DNA matches it firmly. A row's size may be missing; if present it is once, few, many or a size class.

size: .; D: .; J: TRBJ2-1; length: 14; V: TRBV4-3; CDR3: CASSQDRAVDEQFF; DNA: TGCGCCAGCAGCCAAGATAGGGCAGTCGATGAGCAGTTCTTC
size: .; D: .; J: TRBJ2-2; length: 15; V: TRBV4-2; CDR3: CASETIGSGTGELFF; DNA: TGTGCCAGCGAGACTATCGGGAGTGGGACCGGGGAGCTGTTTTTT
size: .; D: TRBD1; J: TRBJ1-1; length: 14; V: TRBV13; CDR3: CASSSGGGNTEAFF; DNA: TGTGCCAGCAGCTCAGGGGGCGGGAACACTGAAGCTTTCTTT
size: once; D: .; J: TRBJ1-5; length: 16; V: TRBV7-8; CDR3: CASIEDGAHYNQPQHF; DNA: TGTGCCAGCATAGAGGATGGGGCCCATTATAATCAGCCCCAGCATTTT
size: .; D: .; J: TRBJ1-1; length: 12; V: TRBV7-8; CDR3: CASSLAHTEAFF; DNA: TGTGCCAGCAGCTTAGCGCATACTGAAGCTTTCTTT
size: .; D: .; J: TRBJ1-4; length: 15; V: TRBV6-1; CDR3: CASRANPATNEKLFF; DNA: TGTGCCAGCAGAGCAAATCCCGCAACTAATGAAAAACTGTTTTTT
size: .; D: .; J: TRBJ2-1; length: 15; V: TRBV7-2; CDR3: CASSSRTTHMGEQFF; DNA: TGTGCCAGCAGCTCTAGGACTACCCATATGGGTGAGCAGTTCTTC
size: .; D: TRBD1; J: TRBJ2-5; length: 12; V: TRBV9; CDR3: CASSAGGETQYF; DNA: TGTGCCAGCAGCGCAGGGGGAGAGACCCAGTACTTC
size: .; D: TRBD1; J: TRBJ1-5; length: 15; V: TRBV7-8; CDR3: CASTLGDSQNQPQHF; DNA: TGTGCCAGCACCTTAGGGGACAGCCAGAATCAGCCCCAGCATTTT
size: .; D: .; J: TRBJ2-7; length: 15; V: TRBV4-2; CDR3: CASSQGKVGPYEQYF; DNA: TGTGCCAGCAGCCAAGGCAAGGTCGGCCCCTACGAGCAGTACTTC
size: .; D: .; J: TRBJ2-5; length: 15; V: TRBV6-5; CDR3: CASSYSRRLQETQYF; DNA: TGTGCCAGCAGTTACTCGAGGCGACTCCAAGAGACCCAGTACTTC